The rows below give T cell receptor beta chains drawn from one sample of a study of cytomegalovirus exposure and HLA in healthy donors. TCRdb keeps only in-frame clones here, not all; method: immunoSEQ multiplex PCR. The top ten clones hold approximately 1.7% of a sample with 130,000 or so clones, roughly 62% of them seen once. Sequencing used PBMCs. These receptors were obtained from a male donor in good health and CMV-seronegative. CDR3s include the opening cysteine and the closing phenylalanine or tryptophan. D genes are given only for firm matches. Size is omitted from some rows. Given values are once, few, many or a class for expanded clones.

j_call	d_call	v_call	clone_size	cdr3_nt	cdr3_aa
TRBJ1-2	TRBD1	TRBV9	NA	TGTGCCAGCAGCGTAGAACGAGGACAGGGGTTCTTTGGCTACACCTTC	CASSVERGQGFFGYTF
TRBJ2-1	TRBD2	TRBV7-9	NA	TGTGCCAGCAGTACGGGTGGACGGCGGGGGAGCAATGAGCAGTTCTTC	CASSTGGRRGSNEQFF
TRBJ2-5	TRBD2	TRBV4-1	NA	TGCGCCAGCAGCCAAGAGAGGACTAGCGGGGGCCGTTTGGAGACCCAGTACTTC	CASSQERTSGGRLETQYF
TRBJ1-6	NA	TRBV21-1	NA	TGTGCCAGCGGACAGAAAAATTCACCCCTCCACTTT	CASGQKNSPLHF
TRBJ1-5	TRBD1	TRBV29-1	NA	TGCAGCGCCCAGGGGGTTGGCAATCAGCCCCAGCATTTT	CSAQGVGNQPQHF
TRBJ2-3	NA	TRBV6-5	few	TGTGCCAGCAGTCACTTGTCGGGGTCCACAGATACGCAGTATTTT	CASSHLSGSTDTQYF
TRBJ1-5	NA	TRBV4-1	NA	TGCGCCAGCAGCCAACCCGCTTTTAAAACCGGGGGGCCCCAGCATTTT	CASSQPAFKTGGPQHF
TRBJ2-5	TRBD1	TRBV2	few	TGTGCCAGCAGCTGGACAGGGTCAGGGACGGCCCAGTACTTC	CASSWTGSGTAQYF
TRBJ2-3	NA	TRBV18	NA	TGTGCCAGCTCACCAACAGGAAACACAGATACGCAGTATTTT	CASSPTGNTDTQYF
TRBJ1-4	TRBD1	TRBV29-1	NA	TGCAGCGCCGGAGGGGGCAATAATGAAAAACTGTTTTTT	CSAGGGNNEKLFF
TRBJ2-3	TRBD2	TRBV5-1	NA	TGCGCCAGCAGCTTTGGAGCGGGGGACACAGATACGCAGTATTTT	CASSFGAGDTDTQYF
TRBJ2-5	NA	TRBV4-1	once	TGCGCCAGCAGCCTACCCTCGGGGGAGACCCAGTACTTC	CASSLPSGETQYF
TRBJ2-5	NA	TRBV5-1	NA	TGCGCCAGCACGTCTGGGGGCCAGGGGCGGCAAGAGACCCAGTACTTC	CASTSGGQGRQETQYF
TRBJ2-7	TRBD1	TRBV5-4	NA	TGTGCCAGCAGCCCGGGACAGGTCAGAACCTACGAGCAGTACTTC	CASSPGQVRTYEQYF
TRBJ2-1	TRBD2	TRBV4-3	few	TGCGCCAGCAGCCAAGCAGGGGCGGGACTAGCTTTGGGGCATGAGCAGTTCTTC	CASSQAGAGLALGHEQFF
TRBJ2-5	TRBD1	TRBV7-3	NA	TGTGCCAGCAGCCTTACAGGGGCGCCGGAGACCCAGTACTTC	CASSLTGAPETQYF
TRBJ2-4	NA	TRBV6-1	few	TGTGCCAGCAGTGAAGGGACTATTCAGTACTTC	CASSEGTIQYF
TRBJ2-3	TRBD2	TRBV18	NA	TGTGCCAGCTCACCAGCGGGGGGTATAGATACGCAGTATTTT	CASSPAGGIDTQYF
TRBJ2-7	TRBD1	TRBV7-9	NA	TGTGCCAGCCTCGGGACAGGGGACCCCTACGAGCAGTACTTC	CASLGTGDPYEQYF
TRBJ1-1	TRBD1	TRBV6-5	NA	TGTGCCAGCAGTTACCGCAGGGGGTATACTGAAGCTTTCTTT	CASSYRRGYTEAFF
TRBJ1-6	NA	TRBV7-6	NA	TGTGCCAGCCGCAACAGGGAATCACCCCTCCACTTT	CASRNRESPLHF
TRBJ2-2	TRBD1	TRBV10-3	NA	TGTGCCATCAGAAACCGGGACAGGGACACCGGGGAGCTGTTTTTT	CAIRNRDRDTGELFF
TRBJ1-2	NA	TRBV18	NA	TGTGCCAGCTCACCACCGGCGACACGGGAGAACTACCCCTTC	CASSPPATRENYPF
TRBJ2-2	TRBD1	TRBV10-1	NA	TGCGCCAGCAGTGAGAACAGGGGTCCGAACACCGGGGAGCTGTTTTTT	CASSENRGPNTGELFF
TRBJ2-7	NA	TRBV9	NA	TGTGCCAGCAGCGTCAACGGGGGAAGCTCCTACGAGCAGTACTTC	CASSVNGGSSYEQYF
TRBJ2-3	TRBD1	TRBV19	NA	TGTGCCAGTAGTTCGACAGGGCCTCCAGATACGCAGTATTTT	CASSSTGPPDTQYF